The rows below give T cell receptor beta chains drawn from one sample of a study of regulatory T cells in long-lasting Graves disease. Each CDR3 protein is one row after TCRdb ran MiXCR on the multiplex PCR reads. Of about 530,000 distinct CDR3 sequences listed, about 16% are singletons. These data also formed part of another study, on T cells in Graves' hyperthyroidism and ophthalmopathy.

The material was peripheral blood mononuclear cells (PBMCs), obtained at new diagnosis, from a patient treated with antithyroid drugs. These receptors were collected from a woman aged 35-65 years with Graves disease. CDR3s include the opening cysteine and the closing phenylalanine or tryptophan. Each record gives: D gene, J gene, clone size, V gene, CDR3 DNA, CDR3 protein. D genes are given only for firm matches. Expanded clones get a size class; other rows say once, few or many, or leave the size out.

>NA|TRBJ2-5|NA|TRBV7-6
TGTGCCAGCAGCTTAGCGGTGACTGCAACGGAGACCCAGTACTTC
CASSLAVTATETQYF
>NA|TRBJ1-1|many|TRBV10-3
TGTGCCATCAGAGTGACAGCGAACACTGAAGCTTTCTTT
CAIRVTANTEAFF
>TRBD2|TRBJ2-2|NA|TRBV5-1
TGCGCCAGCAGCGTCGGGACTAGCGGGGGGTACACCGGGGAGCTGTTTTTT
CASSVGTSGGYTGELFF
>TRBD2|TRBJ2-3|NA|TRBV6-1
TGTGCCAGCAGTCACGGAGCGGGGGCGGATACGCAGTATTTT
CASSHGAGADTQYF
>NA|TRBJ2-5|many|TRBV28
TGTGCCAGCAGCTATGGACAGCCGCAAGAGACCCAGTACTTC
CASSYGQPQETQYF
>NA|TRBJ2-5|NA|TRBV29-1
TGCAGCGTGCAGGGTGGAGAGACCCAGTACTTC
CSVQGGETQYF
>TRBD1|TRBJ2-7|NA|TRBV20-1
TGCAGTGCTAAAACAGGGGGGTACGAGCAGTACTTC
CSAKTGGYEQYF
>NA|TRBJ2-1|NA|TRBV3-1
TGTGCCAGCAGCCAAGATCTGGCTAGTAGGGTGGGTGAGCAGTTCTTC
CASSQDLASRVGEQFF
>NA|TRBJ1-6|NA|TRBV5-1
TGCGCCAGCAGCTTGGTCCCCGGGACACCGAGTTCTAATTCACCCCTCCACTTT
CASSLVPGTPSSNSPLHF
>NA|TRBJ1-3|many|TRBV2
TGTGCCAGCAGTGAAGCGCCGGGGCCTGGAAACACCATATATTTT
CASSEAPGPGNTIYF
>NA|TRBJ1-2|NA|TRBV4-1
TGCGCCAGCAGCCAAGTACGGTCGATGACGGGCTACACCTTC
CASSQVRSMTGYTF
>TRBD2|TRBJ2-7|many|TRBV3-1
TGTGCCAGCAGTCTGGGACTAGCGGGGGGGCGTGAGCAGTACTTC
CASSLGLAGGREQYF
>NA|TRBJ2-3|many|TRBV20-1
TGCAGTGCTAGAGATGGCCCAGATACGCAGTATTTT
CSARDGPDTQYF
>TRBD1|TRBJ2-7|few|TRBV18
TGTGCCAGCTCACCTGGTTTGGACAGGATCAACGAGCAGTACTTC
CASSPGLDRINEQYF
>NA|TRBJ1-1|many|TRBV29-1
TGCAGCGTTGGTCGCCTAATGAACACTGAAGCTTTCTTT
CSVGRLMNTEAFF
>NA|TRBJ2-6|NA|TRBV7-6
TGTGCCAGCAGCTTAGCGCCGGGGGTTGGGGCCAACGTCCTGACTTTC
CASSLAPGVGANVLTF
>NA|TRBJ1-6|NA|TRBV7-8
TGTGCCAGCAGCTTAAGGAGAACGGGACCGAATCATAATTCACCCCTCCACTTT
CASSLRRTGPNHNSPLHF
>NA|TRBJ1-3|many|TRBV28
TGTGCCAGCAGTTCCCTTTCCTCTGGAAACACCATATATTTT
CASSSLSSGNTIYF
>NA|TRBJ2-1|many|TRBV10-3
TGTGCCATCAGTGACCAGACAAGGTCCGATAGGGTTGAGCAGTTCTTC
CAISDQTRSDRVEQFF
>NA|TRBJ1-2|NA|TRBV15
TGTGCCACCAGCAGCGACGTAAGCCTGGGGTCTGGCTACACCTTC
CATSSDVSLGSGYTF
>NA|TRBJ2-7|many|TRBV30
TGTGCCTGGAGTGTAGCCCAGCCGTACGAGCAGTACTTC
CAWSVAQPYEQYF
>TRBD1|TRBJ2-7|many|TRBV5-1
TGCGCCAGCAGCACTCGGGACAGGGACCACGAGCAGTACTTC
CASSTRDRDHEQYF
>NA|TRBJ1-5|few|TRBV19
TGTGCCAGTAGTATAGGGGGCGACAGCTATAGCAATCAGCCCCAGCATTTT
CASSIGGDSYSNQPQHF
>NA|TRBJ2-7|many|TRBV20-1
TGCAGTGCACCGGGGGCAGTCACCTACGAGCAGTACTTC
CSAPGAVTYEQYF
>NA|TRBJ1-2|many|TRBV3-1
TGTGCCAGCAGCCAAGTCCAGAACTATGGCTACACCTTC
CASSQVQNYGYTF
>TRBD1|TRBJ2-3|many|TRBV7-9
TGTGCCAGCCGCCGGACAGGGGAAGATACGCAGTATTTT
CASRRTGEDTQYF
>NA|TRBJ1-2|few|TRBV19
TGTGCCAGTAGTATTCTCTCGGGAAATGGCTACACCTTC
CASSILSGNGYTF
>TRBD1|TRBJ2-7|many|TRBV10-3
TGTGCCATCAGTGGGAGTGCCGGGACAGCGCTCTACGAGCAGTACTTC
CAISGSAGTALYEQYF
>TRBD1|TRBJ1-3|NA|TRBV12-3/TRBV12-4
TGTGCCAACGGGGGGACAGGGACAGGAAACACCATATATTTT
CANGGTGTGNTIYF
>NA|TRBJ2-5|few|TRBV12-5
TGTGCTAGTGGTTTGGTCCCAGGGAGCCAAGAGACCCAGTACTTC
CASGLVPGSQETQYF
>NA|TRBJ2-7|many|TRBV5-5
TGTGCCAGCAGCTTGTCCCAATCCAGGGCCTACATCTACGAGCAGTACTTC
CASSLSQSRAYIYEQYF
>NA|TRBJ1-3|NA|TRBV10-3
TGTGCCATCAGTGAGGCTGGAAACACCATATATTTT
CAISEAGNTIYF
>TRBD1|TRBJ1-2|many|TRBV19
TGTGCCAGTAGTACCGGACAGGGAACTCACTATGGCTACACCTTC
CASSTGQGTHYGYTF
>TRBD2|TRBJ2-3|NA|TRBV5-6
TGTGCCAGCAGCCCCGTTTTAGCGGGGGGGCAGTTGGATACGCAGTATTTT
CASSPVLAGGQLDTQYF
>NA|TRBJ1-1|NA|TRBV19
TGTGCCAGTAGTAAACCCTACGAGGGGGAAGAAGCTTTCTTT
CASSKPYEGEEAFF
>NA|TRBJ1-5|NA|TRBV6-2/TRBV6-3
TGTGCCAGCAGTTATGGCGGGTTCGGTCAGCCCCAGCATTTT
CASSYGGFGQPQHF
>NA|TRBJ1-4|NA|TRBV15
TGTGCCACCAGCAGAGAAGGGGGGGGCGCGGTCAATGAAAAACTGTTTTTT
CATSREGGGAVNEKLFF
>NA|TRBJ2-7|NA|TRBV19
TGTGCCAGTTCTGCCAGCGCAGCCTACGAGCAGTACTTC
CASSASAAYEQYF
>TRBD2|TRBJ2-3|NA|TRBV28
TGTGCCAGCAGTTCTCAAGCGGGGGGCAAAAATACGCAGTATTTT
CASSSQAGGKNTQYF
>NA|TRBJ1-1|NA|TRBV20-1
TGCAGTGCTAGAGTCGAGGGCTGGGGCACTGAAGCTTTCTTT
CSARVEGWGTEAFF
>TRBD1|TRBJ2-4|many|TRBV7-9
TGTGCCAGCAGCCTCGGGACAGGGATGGACATTCAGTACTTC
CASSLGTGMDIQYF
>NA|TRBJ1-6|many|TRBV2
TGTGCCAGCCAATCGGACTTTAATTCACCCCTCCACTTT
CASQSDFNSPLHF
>TRBD2|TRBJ2-3|NA|TRBV5-6
TGTGCCAGCAGCCTCTCCCCACTAGCGGGGGGGCGTATAGATACGCAGTATTTT
CASSLSPLAGGRIDTQYF
>TRBD1|TRBJ1-2|NA|TRBV12-3/TRBV12-4
TGTGCCAGCAAAAGGACAGGGTCTTATGGCTACACCTTC
CASKRTGSYGYTF
>NA|TRBJ1-1|many|TRBV15
TGTGCCACCAGCAGAGATATACGGTGGACTGAAGCTTTCTTT
CATSRDIRWTEAFF
>NA|TRBJ1-1|few|TRBV19
TGTGCCAGTAGTATTCAGACGGGAGCTGAAGCTTTCTTT
CASSIQTGAEAFF
>TRBD1|TRBJ2-1|few|TRBV19
TGTGCCAGTAGGCCTGACAGGGGTAATGAGCAGTTCTTC
CASRPDRGNEQFF
>NA|TRBJ2-5|few|TRBV5-4
TGTGCCAGCAGCTTGTCTGGTAGGACCTACGAAGAGACCCAGTACTTC
CASSLSGRTYEETQYF
>NA|TRBJ1-5|many|TRBV12-3/TRBV12-4
TGTGCCAGCAGTTTCTGGACTCACAGGCCCCAGCATTTT
CASSFWTHRPQHF
>NA|TRBJ2-7|many|TRBV12-3/TRBV12-4
TGTGCCAGCAGTGAGGTGGGCAGGGAAAAATACGAGCAGTACTTC
CASSEVGREKYEQYF
>NA|TRBJ2-5|NA|TRBV6-5
TGTGCCAGCGGTTTTGAGACCCAGTACTTC
CASGFETQYF
>TRBD2|TRBJ2-7|NA|TRBV5-1
TGCGCCAGCAGCTTTAGGCGGGGGGCACCCTACGAGCAGTACTTC
CASSFRRGAPYEQYF
>NA|TRBJ1-2|many|TRBV20-1
TGCAGTGCTAGGCCCGACAGCTATGGCTACACCTTC
CSARPDSYGYTF
>TRBD1|TRBJ2-7|many|TRBV12-3/TRBV12-4
TGTGCCAGCAGTTGGACAGGATCTTCCTACGAGCAGTACTTC
CASSWTGSSYEQYF
>NA|TRBJ2-6|NA|TRBV3-1
TGTGCCAGCAGCCAGGCCGGGACCTCCCCCGGGGCCAACGTCCTGACTTTC
CASSQAGTSPGANVLTF